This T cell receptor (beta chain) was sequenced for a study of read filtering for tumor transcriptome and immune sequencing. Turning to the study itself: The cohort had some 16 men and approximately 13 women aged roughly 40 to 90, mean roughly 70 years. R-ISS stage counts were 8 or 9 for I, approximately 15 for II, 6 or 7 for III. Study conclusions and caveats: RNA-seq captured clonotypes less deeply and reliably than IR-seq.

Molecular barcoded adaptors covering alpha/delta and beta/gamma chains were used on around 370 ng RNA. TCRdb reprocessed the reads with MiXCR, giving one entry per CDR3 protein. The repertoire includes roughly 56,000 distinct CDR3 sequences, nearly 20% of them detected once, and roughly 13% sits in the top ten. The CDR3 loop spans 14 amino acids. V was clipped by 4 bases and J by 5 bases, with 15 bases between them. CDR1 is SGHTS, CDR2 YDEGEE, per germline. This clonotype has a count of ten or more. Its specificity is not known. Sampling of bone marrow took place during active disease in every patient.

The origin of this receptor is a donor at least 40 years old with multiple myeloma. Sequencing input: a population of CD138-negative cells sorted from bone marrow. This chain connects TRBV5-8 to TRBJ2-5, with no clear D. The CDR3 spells CASSPGRVRETQYF. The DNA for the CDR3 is TGTGCCAGCAGCCCCGGTCGGGTTCGGGAGACCCAGTACTTC.